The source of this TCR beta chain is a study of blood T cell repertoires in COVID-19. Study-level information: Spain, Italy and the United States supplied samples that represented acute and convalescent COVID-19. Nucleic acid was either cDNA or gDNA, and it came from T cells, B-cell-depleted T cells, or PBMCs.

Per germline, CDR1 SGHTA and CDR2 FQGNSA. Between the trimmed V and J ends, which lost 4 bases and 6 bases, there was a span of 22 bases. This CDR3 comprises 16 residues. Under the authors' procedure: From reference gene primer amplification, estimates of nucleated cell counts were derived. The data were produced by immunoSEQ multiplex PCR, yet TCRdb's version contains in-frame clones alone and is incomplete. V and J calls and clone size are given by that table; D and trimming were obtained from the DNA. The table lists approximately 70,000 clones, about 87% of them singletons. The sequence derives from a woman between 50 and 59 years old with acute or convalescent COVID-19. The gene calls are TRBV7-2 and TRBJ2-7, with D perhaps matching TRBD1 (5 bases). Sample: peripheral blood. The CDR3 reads CASSYHNWGASGEQYF. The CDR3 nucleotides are TGTGCCAGCAGCTATCACAACTGGGGCGCCTCAGGCGAGCAGTACTTC.